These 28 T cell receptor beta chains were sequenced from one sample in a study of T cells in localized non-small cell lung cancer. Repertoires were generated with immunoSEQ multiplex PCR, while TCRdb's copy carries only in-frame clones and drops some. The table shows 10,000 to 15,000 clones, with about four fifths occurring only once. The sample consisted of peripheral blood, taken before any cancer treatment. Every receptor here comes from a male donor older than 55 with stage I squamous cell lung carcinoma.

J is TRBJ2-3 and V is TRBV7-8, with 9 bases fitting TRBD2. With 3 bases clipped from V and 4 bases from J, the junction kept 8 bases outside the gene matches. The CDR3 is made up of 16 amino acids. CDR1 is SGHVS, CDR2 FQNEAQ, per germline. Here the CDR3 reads CASSFPSGAGADTQYF. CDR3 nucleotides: TGTGCCAGCAGCTTTCCTAGCGGGGCGGGGGCAGATACGCAGTATTTT.

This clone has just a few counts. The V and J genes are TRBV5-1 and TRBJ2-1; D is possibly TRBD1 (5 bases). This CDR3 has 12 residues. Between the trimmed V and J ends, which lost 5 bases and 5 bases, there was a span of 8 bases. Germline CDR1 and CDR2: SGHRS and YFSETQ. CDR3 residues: CASRTVDNEQFF. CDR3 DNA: TGCGCCAGCAGGACAGTAGACAATGAGCAGTTCTTC.

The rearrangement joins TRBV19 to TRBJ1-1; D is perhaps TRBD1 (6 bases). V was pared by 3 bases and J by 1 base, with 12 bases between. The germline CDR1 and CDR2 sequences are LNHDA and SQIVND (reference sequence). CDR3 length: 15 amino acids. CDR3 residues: CASSMGGSPNTEAFF. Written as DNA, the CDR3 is TGTGCCAGTAGTATGGGGGGCTCCCCGAACACTGAAGCTTTCTTT.

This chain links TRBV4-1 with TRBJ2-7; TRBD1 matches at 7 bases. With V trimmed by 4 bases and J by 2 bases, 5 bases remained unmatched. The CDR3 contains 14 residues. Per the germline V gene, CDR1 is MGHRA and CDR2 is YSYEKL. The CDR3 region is CASSPRDRPYEQYF. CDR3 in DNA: TGCGCCAGCAGCCCTCGGGACAGACCCTACGAGCAGTACTTC.

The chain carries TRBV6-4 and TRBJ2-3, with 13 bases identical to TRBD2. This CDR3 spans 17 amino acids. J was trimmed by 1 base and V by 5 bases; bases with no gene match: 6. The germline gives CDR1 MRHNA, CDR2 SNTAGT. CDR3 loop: CASSFQGLAGGTDTQYF. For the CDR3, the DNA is TGTGCCAGCAGTTTCCAAGGACTAGCGGGGGGCACAGATACGCAGTATTTT.

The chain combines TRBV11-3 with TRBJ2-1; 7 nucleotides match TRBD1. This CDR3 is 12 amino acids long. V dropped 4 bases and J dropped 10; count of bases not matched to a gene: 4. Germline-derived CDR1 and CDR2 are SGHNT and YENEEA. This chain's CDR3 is CASSSPGGEQFF. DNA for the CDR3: TGTGCCAGCAGCTCCCCAGGGGGAGAGCAGTTCTTC.

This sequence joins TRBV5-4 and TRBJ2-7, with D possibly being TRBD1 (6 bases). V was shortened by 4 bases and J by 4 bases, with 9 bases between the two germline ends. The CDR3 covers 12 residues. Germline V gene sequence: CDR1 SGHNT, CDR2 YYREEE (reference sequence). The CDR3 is CASSRQGYEQYF. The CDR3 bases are TGTGCCAGCAGCCGTCAGGGGTACGAGCAGTACTTC.

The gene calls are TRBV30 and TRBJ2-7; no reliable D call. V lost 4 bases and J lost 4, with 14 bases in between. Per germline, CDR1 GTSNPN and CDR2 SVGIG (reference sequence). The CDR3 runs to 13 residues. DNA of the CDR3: TGTGCCTGGACTCAACCACCCTCATACGAGCAGTACTTC. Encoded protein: CAWTQPPSYEQYF.

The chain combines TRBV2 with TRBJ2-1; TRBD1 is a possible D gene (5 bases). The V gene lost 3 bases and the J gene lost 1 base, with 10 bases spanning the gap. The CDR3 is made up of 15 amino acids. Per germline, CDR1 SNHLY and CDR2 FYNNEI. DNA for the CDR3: TGTGCCAGCAGTGACCAGGGAAATTCCTACAATGAGCAGTTCTTC. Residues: CASSDQGNSYNEQFF.

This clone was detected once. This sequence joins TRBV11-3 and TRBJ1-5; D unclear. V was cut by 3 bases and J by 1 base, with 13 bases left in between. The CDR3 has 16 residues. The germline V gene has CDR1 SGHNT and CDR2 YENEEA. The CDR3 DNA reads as TGTGCCAGCAGCTTTTCGGACGGGTCCAGCAATCAGCCCCAGCATTTT. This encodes CASSFSDGSSNQPQHF.

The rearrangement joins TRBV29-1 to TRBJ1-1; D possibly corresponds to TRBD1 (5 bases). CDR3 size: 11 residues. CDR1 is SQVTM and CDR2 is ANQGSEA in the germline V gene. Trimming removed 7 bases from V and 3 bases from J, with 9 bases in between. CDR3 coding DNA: TGCAGCGCCGAGGGGTACACTGAAGCTTTCTTT. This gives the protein CSAEGYTEAFF.

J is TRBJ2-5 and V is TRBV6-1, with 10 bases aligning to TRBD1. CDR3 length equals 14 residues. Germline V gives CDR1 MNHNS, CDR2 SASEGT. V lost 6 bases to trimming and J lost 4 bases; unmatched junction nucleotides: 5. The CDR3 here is CASRATGGIETQYF. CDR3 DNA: TGTGCCAGCAGGGCGACAGGGGGCATAGAGACCCAGTACTTC.

The CDR3, as DNA: TGTGCCAGTAGTCCACGTGAGGGGTTTGGCAATCAGCCCCAGCATTTT. This gives the protein CASSPREGFGNQPQHF. V usage is TRBV19 and J usage is TRBJ1-5; TRBD1 might be the D (5 bases). The germline gives CDR1 LNHDA, CDR2 SQIVND (reference sequence). This CDR3 is 16 amino acids long. V was shortened by 5 bases and J by 2 bases, with 16 bases between the two germline ends.

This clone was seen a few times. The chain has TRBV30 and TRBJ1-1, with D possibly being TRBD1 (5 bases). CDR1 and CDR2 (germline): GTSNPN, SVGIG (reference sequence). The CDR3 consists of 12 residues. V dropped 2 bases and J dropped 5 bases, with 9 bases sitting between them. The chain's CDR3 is CAWSSRGTEAFF. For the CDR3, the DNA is TGTGCCTGGAGTTCGAGGGGTACTGAAGCTTTCTTT.

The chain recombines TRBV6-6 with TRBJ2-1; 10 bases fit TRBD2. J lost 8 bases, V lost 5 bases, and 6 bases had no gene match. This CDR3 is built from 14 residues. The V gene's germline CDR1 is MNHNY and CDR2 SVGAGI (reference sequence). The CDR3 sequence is CASSLAGALYEQFF. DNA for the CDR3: TGTGCCAGCAGTCTAGCGGGAGCGCTCTATGAGCAGTTCTTC.

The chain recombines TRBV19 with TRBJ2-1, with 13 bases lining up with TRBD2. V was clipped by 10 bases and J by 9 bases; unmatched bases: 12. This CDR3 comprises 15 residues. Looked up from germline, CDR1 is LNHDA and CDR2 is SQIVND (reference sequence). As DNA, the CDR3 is TGTGCCACCAAGATCCCGGGACTAGCGGGATTTGAGCAGTTCTTC. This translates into CATKIPGLAGFEQFF.

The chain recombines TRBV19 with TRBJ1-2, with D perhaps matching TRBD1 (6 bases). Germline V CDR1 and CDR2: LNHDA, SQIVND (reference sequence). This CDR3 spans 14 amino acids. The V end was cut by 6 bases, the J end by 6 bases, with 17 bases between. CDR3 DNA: TGTGCCAGTAGCATCACACAGGGCTGGAATGGCTACACCTTC. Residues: CASSITQGWNGYTF.

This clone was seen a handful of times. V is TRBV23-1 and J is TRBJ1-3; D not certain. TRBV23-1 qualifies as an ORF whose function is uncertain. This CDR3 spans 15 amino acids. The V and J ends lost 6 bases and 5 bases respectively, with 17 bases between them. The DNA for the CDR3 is TGCGCCAGCAGCCGAACCTCTGGCGCGAGAAACACCATATATTTT. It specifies CASSRTSGARNTIYF.

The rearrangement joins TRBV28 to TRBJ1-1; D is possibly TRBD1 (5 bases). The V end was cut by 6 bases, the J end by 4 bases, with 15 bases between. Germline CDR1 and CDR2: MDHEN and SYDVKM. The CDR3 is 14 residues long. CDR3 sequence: CASSLYRQGTEAFF. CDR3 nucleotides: TGTGCCAGCAGCCTCTACAGGCAGGGCACTGAAGCTTTCTTT.

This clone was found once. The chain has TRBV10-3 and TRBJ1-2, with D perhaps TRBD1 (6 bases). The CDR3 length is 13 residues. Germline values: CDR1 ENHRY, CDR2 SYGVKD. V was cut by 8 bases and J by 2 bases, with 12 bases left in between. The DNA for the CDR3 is TGTGCCATCGCTCGACAGGAGAACTATGGCTACACCTTC. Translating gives CAIARQENYGYTF.

The CDR3, as DNA: TGTGCCAGCAGCTTCGGAGAAGAGCAGTTCTTC. It encodes CASSFGEEQFF. The chain recombines TRBV7-9 with TRBJ2-1, with no clear D. In germline, CDR1 is SEHNR, CDR2 FQNEAQ (reference sequence). The CDR3 has 11 residues. The V and J ends lost 3 bases and 10 bases respectively, with 7 bases between them.

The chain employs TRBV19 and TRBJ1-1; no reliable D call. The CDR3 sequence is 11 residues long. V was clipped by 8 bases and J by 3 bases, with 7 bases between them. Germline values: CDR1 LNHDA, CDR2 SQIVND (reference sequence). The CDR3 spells CASAEDTEAFF. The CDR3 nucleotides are TGTGCCAGTGCGGAAGACACTGAAGCTTTCTTT.

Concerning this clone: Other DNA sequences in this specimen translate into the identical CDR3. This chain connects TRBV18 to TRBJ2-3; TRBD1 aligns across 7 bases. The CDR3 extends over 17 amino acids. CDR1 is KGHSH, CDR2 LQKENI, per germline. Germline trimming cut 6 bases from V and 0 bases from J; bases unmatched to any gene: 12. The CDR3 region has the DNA TGTGCCAGCTCTCCCCTTCGACAGGGTCGGAGCACAGATACGCAGTATTTT. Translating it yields CASSPLRQGRSTDTQYF.

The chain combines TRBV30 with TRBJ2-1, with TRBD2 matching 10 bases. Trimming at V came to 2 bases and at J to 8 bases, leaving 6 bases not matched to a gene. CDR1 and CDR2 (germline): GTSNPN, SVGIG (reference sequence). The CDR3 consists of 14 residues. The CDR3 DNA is TGTGCCTGGAGTAAGGGGCTAGCGGGAGATGAGCAGTTCTTC. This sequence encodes CAWSKGLAGDEQFF.

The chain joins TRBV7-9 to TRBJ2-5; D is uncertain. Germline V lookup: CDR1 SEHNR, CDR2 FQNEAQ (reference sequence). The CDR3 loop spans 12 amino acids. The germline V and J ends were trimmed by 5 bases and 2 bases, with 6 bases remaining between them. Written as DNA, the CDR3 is TGTGCCAGCAGCCACCTTCAAGAGACCCAGTACTTC. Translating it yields CASSHLQETQYF.

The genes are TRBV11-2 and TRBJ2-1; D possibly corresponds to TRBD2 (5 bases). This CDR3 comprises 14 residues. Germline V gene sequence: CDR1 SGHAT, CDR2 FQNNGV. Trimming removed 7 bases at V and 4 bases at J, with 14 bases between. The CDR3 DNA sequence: TGTGCCAGCACTGGGAGTATGGGTTACAATGAGCAGTTCTTC. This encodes CASTGSMGYNEQFF.

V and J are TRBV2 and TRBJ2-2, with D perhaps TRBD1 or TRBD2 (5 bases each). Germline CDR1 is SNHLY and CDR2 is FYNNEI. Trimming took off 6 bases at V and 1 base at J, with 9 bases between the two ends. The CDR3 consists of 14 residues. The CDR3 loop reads CASRGPGNTGELFF. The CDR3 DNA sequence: TGTGCCAGCAGGGGACCTGGGAACACCGGGGAGCTGTTTTTT.

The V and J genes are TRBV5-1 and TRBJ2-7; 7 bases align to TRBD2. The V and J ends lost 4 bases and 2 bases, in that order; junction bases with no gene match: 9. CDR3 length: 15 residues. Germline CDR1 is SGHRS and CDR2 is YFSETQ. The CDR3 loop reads CASSPHPSGTYEQYF. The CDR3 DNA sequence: TGCGCCAGCAGCCCCCATCCTAGCGGCACCTACGAGCAGTACTTC.